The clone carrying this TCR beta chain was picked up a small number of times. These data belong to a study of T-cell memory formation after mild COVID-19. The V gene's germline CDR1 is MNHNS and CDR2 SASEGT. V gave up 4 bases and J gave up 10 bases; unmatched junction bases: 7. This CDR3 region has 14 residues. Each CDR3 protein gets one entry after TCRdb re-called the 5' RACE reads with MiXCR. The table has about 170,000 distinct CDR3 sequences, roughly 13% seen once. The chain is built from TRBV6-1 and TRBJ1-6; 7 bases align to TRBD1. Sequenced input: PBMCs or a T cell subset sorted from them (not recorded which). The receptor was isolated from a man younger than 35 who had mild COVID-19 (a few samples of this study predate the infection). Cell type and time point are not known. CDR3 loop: CASSVTGMGSPLHF. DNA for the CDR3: TGTGCCAGCAGTGTGACAGGGATGGGATCACCCCTCCACTTT.